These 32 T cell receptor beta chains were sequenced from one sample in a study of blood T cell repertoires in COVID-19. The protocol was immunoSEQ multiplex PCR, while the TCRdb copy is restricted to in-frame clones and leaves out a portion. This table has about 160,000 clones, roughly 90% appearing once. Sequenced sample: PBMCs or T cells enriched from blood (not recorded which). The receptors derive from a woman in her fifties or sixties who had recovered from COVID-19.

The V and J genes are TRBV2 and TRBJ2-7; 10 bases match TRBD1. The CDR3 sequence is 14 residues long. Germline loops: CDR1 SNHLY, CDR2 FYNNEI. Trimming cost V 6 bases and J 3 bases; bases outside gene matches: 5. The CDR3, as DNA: TGTGCCAGCAGGGGAGGGGACAGGGGCTACGAGCAGTACTTC. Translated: CASRGGDRGYEQYF.

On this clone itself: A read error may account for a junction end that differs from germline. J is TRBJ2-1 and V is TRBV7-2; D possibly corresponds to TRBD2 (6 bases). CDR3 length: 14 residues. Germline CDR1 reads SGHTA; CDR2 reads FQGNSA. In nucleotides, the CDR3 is TGTGCCAGCAGGTTAGGGACTGAGTACAATGAGCAGTTCTTC. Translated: CASRLGTEYNEQFF.

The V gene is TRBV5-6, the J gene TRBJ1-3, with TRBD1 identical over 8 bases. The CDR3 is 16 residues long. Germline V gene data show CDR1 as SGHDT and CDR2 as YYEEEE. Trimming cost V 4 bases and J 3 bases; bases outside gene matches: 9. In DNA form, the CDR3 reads TGTGCCAGCAGCGATTCCAGACAGGGGCATGGAAACACCATATATTTT. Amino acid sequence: CASSDSRQGHGNTIYF.

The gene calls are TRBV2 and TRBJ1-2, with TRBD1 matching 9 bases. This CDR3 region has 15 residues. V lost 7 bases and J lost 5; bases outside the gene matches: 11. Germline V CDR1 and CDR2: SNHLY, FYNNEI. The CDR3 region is CASIRDRELNYGYTF. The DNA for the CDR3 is TGTGCCAGCATCCGGGACAGGGAGTTGAATTATGGCTACACCTTC.

DNA of the CDR3: TGTGCCAGCAGTCTTAGAACGCGAGAGACCCAGTACTTC. Amino acids: CASSLRTRETQYF. The chain has TRBV28 and TRBJ2-5; no firm D call. The CDR3 spans 13 residues. Per germline, CDR1 MDHEN and CDR2 SYDVKM. V shed 5 bases and J shed 4 bases, with 11 bases lying between them.

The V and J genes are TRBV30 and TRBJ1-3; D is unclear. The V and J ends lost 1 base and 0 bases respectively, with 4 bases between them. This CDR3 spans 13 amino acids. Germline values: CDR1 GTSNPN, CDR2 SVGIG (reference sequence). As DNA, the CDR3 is TGTGCCTGGAGTGGAGACTCTGGAAACACCATATATTTT. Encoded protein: CAWSGDSGNTIYF.

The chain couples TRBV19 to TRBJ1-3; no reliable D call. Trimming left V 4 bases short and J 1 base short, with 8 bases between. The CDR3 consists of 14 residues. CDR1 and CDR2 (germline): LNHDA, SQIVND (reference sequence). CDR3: CASSRRVSGNTIYF. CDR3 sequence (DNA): TGTGCCAGTAGTAGGAGGGTTTCTGGAAACACCATATATTTT. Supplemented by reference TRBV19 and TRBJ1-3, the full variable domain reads DGGITQSPKYLFRKEGQNVTLSCEQNLNHDAMYWYRQDPGQGLRLIYYSQIVNDFQKGDIAEGYSVSREKKESFPLTVTSAQKNPTAFYLCASSRRVSGNTIYFGEGSWLTVV.

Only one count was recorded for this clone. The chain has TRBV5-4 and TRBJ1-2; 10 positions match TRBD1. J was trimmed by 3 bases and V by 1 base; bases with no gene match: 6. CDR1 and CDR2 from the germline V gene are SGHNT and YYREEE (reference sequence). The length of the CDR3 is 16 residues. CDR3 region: CASSLRGQGFDYGYTF. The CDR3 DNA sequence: TGTGCCAGCAGCTTGAGGGGACAGGGGTTCGACTATGGCTACACCTTC.

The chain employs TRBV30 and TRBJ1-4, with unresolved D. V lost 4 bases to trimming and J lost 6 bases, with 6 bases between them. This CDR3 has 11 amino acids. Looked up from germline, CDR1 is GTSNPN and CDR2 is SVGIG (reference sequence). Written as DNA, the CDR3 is TGTGCCTGGACATTAGATGAAAAACTGTTTTTT. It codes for CAWTLDEKLFF.

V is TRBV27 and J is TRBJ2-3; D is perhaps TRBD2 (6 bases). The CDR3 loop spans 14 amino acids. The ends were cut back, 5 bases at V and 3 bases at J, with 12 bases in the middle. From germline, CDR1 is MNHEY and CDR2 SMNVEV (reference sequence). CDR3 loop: CASSLGSGTDTQYF. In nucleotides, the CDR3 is TGTGCCAGCAGTCTCGGAAGCGGGACAGATACGCAGTATTTT.

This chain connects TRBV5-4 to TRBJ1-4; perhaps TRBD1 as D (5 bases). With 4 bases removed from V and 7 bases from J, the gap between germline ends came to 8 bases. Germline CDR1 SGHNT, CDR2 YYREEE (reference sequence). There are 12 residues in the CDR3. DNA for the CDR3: TGTGCCAGCAGCGGAGGGACTGAAAAACTGTTTTTT. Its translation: CASSGGTEKLFF.

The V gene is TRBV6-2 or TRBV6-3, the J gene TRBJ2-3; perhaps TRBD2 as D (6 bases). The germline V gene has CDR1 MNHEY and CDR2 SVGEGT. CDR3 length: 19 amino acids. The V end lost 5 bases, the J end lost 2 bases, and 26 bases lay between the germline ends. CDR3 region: CASSGGYFIQGTATDTQYF. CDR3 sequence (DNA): TGTGCCAGCAGTGGGGGGTACTTTATTCAAGGAACCGCCACAGATACGCAGTATTTT.

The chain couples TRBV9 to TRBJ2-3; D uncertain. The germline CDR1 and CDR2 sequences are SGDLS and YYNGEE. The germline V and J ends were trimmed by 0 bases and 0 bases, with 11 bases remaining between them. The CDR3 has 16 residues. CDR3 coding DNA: TGTGCCAGCAGCGTAGAACCACAGCCAAGCACAGATACGCAGTATTTT. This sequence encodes CASSVEPQPSTDTQYF.

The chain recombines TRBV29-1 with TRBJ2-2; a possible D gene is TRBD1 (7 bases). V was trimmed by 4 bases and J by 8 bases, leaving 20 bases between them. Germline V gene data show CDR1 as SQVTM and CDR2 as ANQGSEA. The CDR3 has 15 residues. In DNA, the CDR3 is TGCAGCGTTGGGAGTCTGGCAGGGGGAGGAGGGGAGCTGTTTTTT. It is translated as CSVGSLAGGGGELFF.

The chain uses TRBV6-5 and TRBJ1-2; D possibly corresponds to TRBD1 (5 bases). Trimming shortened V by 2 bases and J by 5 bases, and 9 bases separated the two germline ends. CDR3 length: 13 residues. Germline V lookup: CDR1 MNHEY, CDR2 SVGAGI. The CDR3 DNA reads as TGTGCCAGCAGTTACAGGGGCGGTTATGGCTACACCTTC. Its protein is CASSYRGGYGYTF.

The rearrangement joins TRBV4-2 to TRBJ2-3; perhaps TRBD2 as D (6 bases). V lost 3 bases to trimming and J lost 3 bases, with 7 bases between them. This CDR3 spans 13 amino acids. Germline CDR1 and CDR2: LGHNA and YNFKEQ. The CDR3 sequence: CASSHGGTDTQYF. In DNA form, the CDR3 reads TGTGCCAGCAGCCACGGGGGTACAGATACGCAGTATTTT.

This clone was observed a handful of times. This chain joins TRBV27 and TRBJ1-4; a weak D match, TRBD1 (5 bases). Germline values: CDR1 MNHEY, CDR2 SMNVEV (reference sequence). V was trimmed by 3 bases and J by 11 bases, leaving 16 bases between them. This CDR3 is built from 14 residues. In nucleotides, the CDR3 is TGTGCCAGCAGTTTGGGCCAGGGTATGGGGAAACTGTTTTTT. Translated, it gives CASSLGQGMGKLFF.

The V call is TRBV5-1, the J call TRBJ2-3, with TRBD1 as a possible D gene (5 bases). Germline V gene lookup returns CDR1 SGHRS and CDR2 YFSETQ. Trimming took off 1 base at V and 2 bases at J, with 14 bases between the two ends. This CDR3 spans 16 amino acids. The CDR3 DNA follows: TGCGCCAGCAGCTTGAGGACCCACAGGCTCACAGATACGCAGTATTTT. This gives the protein CASSLRTHRLTDTQYF. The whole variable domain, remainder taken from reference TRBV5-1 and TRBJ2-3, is KAGVTQTPRYLIKTRGQQVTLSCSPISGHRSVSWYQQTPGQGLQFLFEYFSETQRNKGNFPGRFSGRQFSNSRSEMNVSTLELGDSALYLCASSLRTHRLTDTQYFGPGTRLTVL.

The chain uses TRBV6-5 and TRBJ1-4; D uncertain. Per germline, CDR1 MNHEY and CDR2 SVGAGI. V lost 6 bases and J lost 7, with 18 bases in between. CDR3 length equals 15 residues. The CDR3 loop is CASRWSFEGSEKLFF. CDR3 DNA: TGTGCCAGCAGGTGGTCCTTCGAGGGAAGTGAAAAACTGTTTTTT.

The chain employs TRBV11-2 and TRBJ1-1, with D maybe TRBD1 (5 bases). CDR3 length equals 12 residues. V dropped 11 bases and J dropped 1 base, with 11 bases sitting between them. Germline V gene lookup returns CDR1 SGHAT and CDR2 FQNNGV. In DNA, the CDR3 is TGTGCCGCAGGGCAGGCGAACACTGAAGCTTTCTTT. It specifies CAAGQANTEAFF.

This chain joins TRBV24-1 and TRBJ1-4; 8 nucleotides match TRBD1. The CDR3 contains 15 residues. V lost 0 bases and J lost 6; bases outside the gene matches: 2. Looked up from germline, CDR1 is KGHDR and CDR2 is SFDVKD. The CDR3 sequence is CATSDLGQGDEKLFF. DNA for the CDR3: TGTGCCACCAGTGATTTGGGACAGGGCGATGAAAAACTGTTTTTT.

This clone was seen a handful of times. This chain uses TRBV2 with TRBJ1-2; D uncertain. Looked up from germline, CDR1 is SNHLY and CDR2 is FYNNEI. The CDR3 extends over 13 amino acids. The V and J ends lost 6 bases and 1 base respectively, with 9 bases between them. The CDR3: CASRAPLNYGYTF. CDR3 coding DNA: TGTGCCAGCAGGGCCCCTCTTAACTATGGCTACACCTTC.

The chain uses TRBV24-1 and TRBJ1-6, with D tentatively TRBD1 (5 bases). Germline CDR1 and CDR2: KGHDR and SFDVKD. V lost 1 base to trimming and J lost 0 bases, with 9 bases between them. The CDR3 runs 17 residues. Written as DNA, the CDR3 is TGTGCCACCAGTGATTTACAGGTAAGCTCCTATAATTCACCCCTCCACTTT. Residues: CATSDLQVSSYNSPLHF.

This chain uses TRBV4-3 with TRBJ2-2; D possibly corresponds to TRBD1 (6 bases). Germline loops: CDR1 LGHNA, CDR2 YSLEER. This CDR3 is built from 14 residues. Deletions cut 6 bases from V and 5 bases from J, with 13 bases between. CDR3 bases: TGCGCCAGCAGACCGGACAGCGCAACCGGGGAGCTGTTTTTT. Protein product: CASRPDSATGELFF.

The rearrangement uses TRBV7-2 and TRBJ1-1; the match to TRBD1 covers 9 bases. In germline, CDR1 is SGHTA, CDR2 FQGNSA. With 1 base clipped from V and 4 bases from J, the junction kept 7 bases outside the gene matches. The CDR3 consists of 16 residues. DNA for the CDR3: TGTGCCAGCAGCTTAGTCGGGACAGGGTCGGGCACTGAAGCTTTCTTT. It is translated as CASSLVGTGSGTEAFF.

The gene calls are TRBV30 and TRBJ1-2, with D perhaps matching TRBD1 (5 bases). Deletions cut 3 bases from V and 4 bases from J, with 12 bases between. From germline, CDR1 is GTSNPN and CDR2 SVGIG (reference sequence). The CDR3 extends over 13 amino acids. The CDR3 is CAWSPGTSYGYTF. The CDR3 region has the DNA TGTGCCTGGAGCCCCGGGACTTCCTATGGCTACACCTTC.

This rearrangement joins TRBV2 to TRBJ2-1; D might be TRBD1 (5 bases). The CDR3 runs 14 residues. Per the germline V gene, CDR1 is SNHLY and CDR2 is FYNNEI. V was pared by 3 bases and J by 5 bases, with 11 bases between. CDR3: CASSEVTANNEQFF. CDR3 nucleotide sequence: TGTGCCAGCAGTGAGGTGACAGCGAACAATGAGCAGTTCTTC. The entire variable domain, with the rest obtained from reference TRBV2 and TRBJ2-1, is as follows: EPEVTQTPSHQVTQMGQEVILRCVPISNHLYFYWYRQILGQKVEFLVSFYNNEISEKSEIFDDQFSVERPDGSNFTLKIRSTKLEDSAMYFCASSEVTANNEQFFGPGTRLTVL.

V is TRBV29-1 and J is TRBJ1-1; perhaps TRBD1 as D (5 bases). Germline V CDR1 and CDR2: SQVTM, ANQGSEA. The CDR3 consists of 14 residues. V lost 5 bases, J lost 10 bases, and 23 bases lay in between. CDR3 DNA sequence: TGCAGCGTTAGGTACGACGGGACTCCTAGGGGAGCTTTCTTT. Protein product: CSVRYDGTPRGAFF.

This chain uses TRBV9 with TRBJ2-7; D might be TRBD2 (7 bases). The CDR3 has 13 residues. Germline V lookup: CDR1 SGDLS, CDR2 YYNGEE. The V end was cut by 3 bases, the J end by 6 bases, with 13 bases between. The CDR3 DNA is TGTGCCAGCAGCGGCGCGGGGGCCGGCGAGCAGTACTTC. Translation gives CASSGAGAGEQYF.

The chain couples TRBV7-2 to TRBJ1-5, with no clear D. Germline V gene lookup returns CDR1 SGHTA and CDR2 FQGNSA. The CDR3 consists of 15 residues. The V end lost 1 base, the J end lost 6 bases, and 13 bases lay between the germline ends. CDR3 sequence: CASSLGSGFSQPQHF. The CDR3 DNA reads TGTGCCAGCAGCTTAGGGTCAGGTTTTAGTCAGCCCCAGCATTTT.

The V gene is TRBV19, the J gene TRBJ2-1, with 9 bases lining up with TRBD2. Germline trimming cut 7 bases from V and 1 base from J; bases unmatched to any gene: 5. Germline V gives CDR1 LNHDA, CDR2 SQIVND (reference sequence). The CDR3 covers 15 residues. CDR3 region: CASNLAGKSYNEQFF. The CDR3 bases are TGTGCCAGTAACCTAGCGGGAAAGTCCTACAATGAGCAGTTCTTC.

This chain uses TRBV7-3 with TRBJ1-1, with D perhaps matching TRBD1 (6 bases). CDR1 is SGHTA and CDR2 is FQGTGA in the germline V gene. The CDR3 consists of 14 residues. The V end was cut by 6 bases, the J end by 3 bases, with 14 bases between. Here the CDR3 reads CASRVTGADTEAFF. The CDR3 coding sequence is TGTGCCAGCAGAGTGACAGGAGCCGACACTGAAGCTTTCTTT.